This T cell receptor (beta chain) appears in the sequencing data of a study of blood T cell repertoires in COVID-19. Study details: Nucleic acid was either cDNA or gDNA, and it came from T cells, B-cell-depleted T cells, or PBMCs.

The table lists this clone with a few counts. Produced via immunoSEQ multiplex PCR; TCRdb's table is partial and in-frame only. Counted here are around 200,000 clones, over 75% occurring once; the ten biggest clones make up over 4.5%. The CDR3 runs 16 residues. Germline V gene sequence: CDR1 SGHTA, CDR2 FQGTGA. V lost 3 bases, J lost 4 bases, and 15 bases lay in between. Sequenced: peripheral blood. The source of this sequence is a man older than 75 with acute or convalescent COVID-19. This chain uses TRBV7-3 with TRBJ2-2, with D maybe TRBD2 (5 bases). The CDR3 DNA reads TGTGCCAGCAGCTTCGGGTCCGGGGTACGCACCGGGGAGCTGTTTTTT. It specifies CASSFGSGVRTGELFF. Complete variable domain (other parts from reference TRBV7-3 and TRBJ2-2): GAGVSQTPSNKVTEKGKYVELRCDPISGHTALYWYRQSLGQGPEFLIYFQGTGAADDSGLPNDRFFAVRPEGSVSTLKIQRTERGDSAVYLCASSFGSGVRTGELFFGEGSRLTVL.